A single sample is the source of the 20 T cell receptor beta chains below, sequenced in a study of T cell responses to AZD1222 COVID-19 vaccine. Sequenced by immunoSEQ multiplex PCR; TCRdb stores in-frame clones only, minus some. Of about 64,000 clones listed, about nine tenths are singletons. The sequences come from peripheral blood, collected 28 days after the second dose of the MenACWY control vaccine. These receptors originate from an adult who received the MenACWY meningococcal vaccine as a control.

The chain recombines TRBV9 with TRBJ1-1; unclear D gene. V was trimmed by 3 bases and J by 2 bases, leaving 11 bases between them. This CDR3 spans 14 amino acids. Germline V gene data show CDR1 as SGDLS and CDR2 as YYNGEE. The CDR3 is CASSEMSVNTEAFF. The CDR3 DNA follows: TGTGCCAGCAGCGAAATGTCAGTTAACACTGAAGCTTTCTTT.

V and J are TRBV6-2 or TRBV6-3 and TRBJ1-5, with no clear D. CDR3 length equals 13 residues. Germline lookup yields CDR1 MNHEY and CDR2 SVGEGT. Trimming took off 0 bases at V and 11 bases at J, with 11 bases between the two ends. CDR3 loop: CASSYSTEGAQHF. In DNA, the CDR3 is TGTGCCAGCAGTTACTCGACTGAGGGAGCCCAGCATTTT.

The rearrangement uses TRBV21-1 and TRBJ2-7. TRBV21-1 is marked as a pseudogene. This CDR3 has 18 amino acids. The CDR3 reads CASSKGWTGPVGIYEQYF. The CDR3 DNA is TGTGCCAGCAGCAAAGGGTGGACGGGCCCCGTGGGAATCTACGAGCAGTACTTC.

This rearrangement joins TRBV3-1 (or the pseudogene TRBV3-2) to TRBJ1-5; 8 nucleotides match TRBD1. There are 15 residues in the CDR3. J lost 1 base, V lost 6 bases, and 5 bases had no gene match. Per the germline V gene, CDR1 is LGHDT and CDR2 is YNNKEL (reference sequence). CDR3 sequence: CASSQGAGSNQPQHF. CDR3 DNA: TGTGCCAGCAGTCAGGGGGCTGGGAGCAATCAGCCCCAGCATTTT.

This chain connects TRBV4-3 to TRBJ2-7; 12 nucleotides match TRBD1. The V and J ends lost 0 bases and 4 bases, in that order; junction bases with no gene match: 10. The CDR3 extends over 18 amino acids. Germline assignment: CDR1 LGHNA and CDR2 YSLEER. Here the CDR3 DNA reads TGCGCCAGCAGCCAAGATCTTTCCGGGACAGGGGGCTCGTACGAGCAGTACTTC. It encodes CASSQDLSGTGGSYEQYF.

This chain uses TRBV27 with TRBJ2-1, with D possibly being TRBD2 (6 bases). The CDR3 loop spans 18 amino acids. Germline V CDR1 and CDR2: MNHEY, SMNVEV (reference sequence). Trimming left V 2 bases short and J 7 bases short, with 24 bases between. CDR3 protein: CASSLRGAGKNLLNEQFF. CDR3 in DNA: TGTGCCAGCAGTTTACGCGGGGCAGGGAAGAACCTTTTAAATGAGCAGTTCTTC.

CDR3: CASSAGTGKIYGYTF. The CDR3 DNA follows: TGTGCCAGCAGTGCCGGGACAGGGAAGATCTATGGCTACACCTTC. This chain uses TRBV28 with TRBJ1-2; TRBD1 matches 9 bases. V dropped 5 bases and J dropped 4; count of bases not matched to a gene: 8. Germline V gene sequence: CDR1 MDHEN, CDR2 SYDVKM. The CDR3 runs to 15 residues.

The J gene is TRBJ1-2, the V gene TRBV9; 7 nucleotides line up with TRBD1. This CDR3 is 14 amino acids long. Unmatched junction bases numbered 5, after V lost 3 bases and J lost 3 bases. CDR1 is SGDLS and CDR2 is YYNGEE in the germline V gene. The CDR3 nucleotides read TGTGCCAGCAGCGCCAGGGGGATTGACTATGGCTACACCTTC. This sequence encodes CASSARGIDYGYTF.

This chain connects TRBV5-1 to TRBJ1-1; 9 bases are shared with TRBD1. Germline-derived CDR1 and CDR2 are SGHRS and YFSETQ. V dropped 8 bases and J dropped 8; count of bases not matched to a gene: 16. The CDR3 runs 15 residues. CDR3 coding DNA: TGCGCCAGTGGGGGTGGAGGGACAGGGATAGGAGAAGCTTTCTTT. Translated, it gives CASGGGGTGIGEAFF.

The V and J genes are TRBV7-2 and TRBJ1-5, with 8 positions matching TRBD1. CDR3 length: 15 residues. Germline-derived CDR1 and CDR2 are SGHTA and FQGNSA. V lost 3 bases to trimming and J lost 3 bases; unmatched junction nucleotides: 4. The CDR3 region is CASSLGQVANQPQHF. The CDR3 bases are TGTGCCAGCAGCTTGGGACAGGTTGCCAATCAGCCCCAGCATTTT. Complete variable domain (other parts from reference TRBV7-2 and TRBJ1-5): GAGVSQSPSNKVTEKGKDVELRCDPISGHTALYWYRQSLGQGLEFLIYFQGNSAPDKSGLPSDRFSAERTGGSVSTLTIQRTQQEDSAVYLCASSLGQVANQPQHFGDGTRLSIL.

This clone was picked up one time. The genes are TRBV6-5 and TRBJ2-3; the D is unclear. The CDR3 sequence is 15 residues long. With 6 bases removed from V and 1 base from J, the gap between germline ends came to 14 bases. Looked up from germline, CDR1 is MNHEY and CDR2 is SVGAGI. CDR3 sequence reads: CASSSLSFGTDTQYF. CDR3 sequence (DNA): TGTGCCAGCAGCTCGCTTAGTTTTGGCACAGATACGCAGTATTTT.

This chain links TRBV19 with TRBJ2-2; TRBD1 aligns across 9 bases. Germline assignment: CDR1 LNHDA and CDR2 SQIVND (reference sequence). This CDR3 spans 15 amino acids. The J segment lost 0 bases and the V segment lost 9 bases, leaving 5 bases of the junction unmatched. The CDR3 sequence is CASNRQGANTGELFF. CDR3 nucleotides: TGTGCCAGCAACAGACAGGGGGCGAACACCGGGGAGCTGTTTTTT.

The CDR3 sequence: CSARESWVYTF. Here the CDR3 DNA reads TGCAGTGCTAGGGAGAGTTGGGTCTACACCTTC. This chain uses TRBV20-1 with TRBJ1-2; D gene uncertain. V lost 3 bases and J lost 10, with 12 bases in between. The CDR3 is 11 amino acids. Germline V gene data show CDR1 as DFQATT and CDR2 as SNEGSKA (reference sequence).

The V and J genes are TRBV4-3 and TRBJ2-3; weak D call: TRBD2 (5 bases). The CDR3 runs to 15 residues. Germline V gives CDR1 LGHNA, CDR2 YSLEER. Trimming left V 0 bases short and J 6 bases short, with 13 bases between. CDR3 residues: CASSQEKRTHDTQYF. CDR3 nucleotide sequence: TGCGCCAGCAGCCAAGAAAAAAGGACTCACGATACGCAGTATTTT.

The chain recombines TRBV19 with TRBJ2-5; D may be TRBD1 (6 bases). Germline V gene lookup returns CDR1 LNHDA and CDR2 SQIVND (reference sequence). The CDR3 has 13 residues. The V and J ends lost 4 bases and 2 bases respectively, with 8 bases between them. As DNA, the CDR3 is TGTGCCAGTAGTACAGGGGAACAAGAGACCCAGTACTTC. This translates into CASSTGEQETQYF. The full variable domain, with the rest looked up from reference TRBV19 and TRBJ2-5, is DGGITQSPKYLFRKEGQNVTLSCEQNLNHDAMYWYRQDPGQGLRLIYYSQIVNDFQKGDIAEGYSVSREKKESFPLTVTSAQKNPTAFYLCASSTGEQETQYFGPGTRLLVL.

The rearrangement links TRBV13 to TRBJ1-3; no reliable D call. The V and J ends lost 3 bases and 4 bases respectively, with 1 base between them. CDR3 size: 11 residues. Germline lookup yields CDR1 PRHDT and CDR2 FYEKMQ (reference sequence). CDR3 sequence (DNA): TGTGCCAGCAGCTTGGGAAACACCATATATTTT. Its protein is CASSLGNTIYF.

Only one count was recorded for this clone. The CDR3 region is CATSKGLAQGDEQFF. Here the CDR3 DNA reads TGTGCCACCAGCAAGGGACTAGCACAAGGAGATGAGCAGTTCTTC. The genes are TRBV15 and TRBJ2-1; 9 positions agree with TRBD2. Trimming took 4 bases from V and 8 from J; bases not matched to a gene: 9. Germline-derived CDR1 and CDR2 are LNHNV and YYDKDF (reference sequence). The CDR3 is made up of 15 amino acids.

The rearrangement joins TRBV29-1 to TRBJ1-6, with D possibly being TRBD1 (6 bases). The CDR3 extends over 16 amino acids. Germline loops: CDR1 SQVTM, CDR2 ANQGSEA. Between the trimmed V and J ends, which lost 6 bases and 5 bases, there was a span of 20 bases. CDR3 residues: CSVQMTGGADNSPLHF. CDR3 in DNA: TGCAGCGTCCAGATGACCGGGGGGGCTGATAATTCACCCCTCCACTTT.

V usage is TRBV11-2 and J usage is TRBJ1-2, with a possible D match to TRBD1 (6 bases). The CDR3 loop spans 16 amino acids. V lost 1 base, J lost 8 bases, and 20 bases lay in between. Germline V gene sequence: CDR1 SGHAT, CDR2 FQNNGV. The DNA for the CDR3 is TGTGCCAGCAGCTTAGCCCAAGGGGGGGGCCGACGAGGCTACACCTTC. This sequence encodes CASSLAQGGGRRGYTF.

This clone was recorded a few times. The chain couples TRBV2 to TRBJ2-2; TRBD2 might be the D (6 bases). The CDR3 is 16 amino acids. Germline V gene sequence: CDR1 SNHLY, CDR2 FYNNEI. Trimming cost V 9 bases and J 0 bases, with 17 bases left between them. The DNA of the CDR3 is TGTGCCAGAACCAAATCTAGCGCCTCGAACACCGGGGAGCTGTTTTTT. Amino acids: CARTKSSASNTGELFF.